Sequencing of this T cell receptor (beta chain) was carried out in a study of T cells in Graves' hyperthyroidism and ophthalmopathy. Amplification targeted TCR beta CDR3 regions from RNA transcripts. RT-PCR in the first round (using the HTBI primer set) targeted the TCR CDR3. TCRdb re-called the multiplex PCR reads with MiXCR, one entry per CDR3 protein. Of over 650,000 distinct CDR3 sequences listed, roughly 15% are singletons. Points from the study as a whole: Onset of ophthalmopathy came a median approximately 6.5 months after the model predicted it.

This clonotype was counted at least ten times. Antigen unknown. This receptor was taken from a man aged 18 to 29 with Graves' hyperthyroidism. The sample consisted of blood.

The CDR3 DNA reads TGTGCCAGCAGCCAGGATTATTCCAGCACAGATACGCAGTATTTT. Its translation is CASSQDYSSTDTQYF. J is TRBJ2-3 and V is TRBV3-1; no clear D gene. V gave up 3 bases and J gave up 0 bases, with 10 bases separating them. This CDR3 is built from 15 residues. Germline V gene data show CDR1 as LGHDT and CDR2 as YNNKEL (reference sequence).